This T cell receptor beta chain was retrieved from a study of T-cell reconstitution after alpha-beta-depleted transplantation in children. Unique molecular identifiers were built into the TCRbeta library. Each CDR3 protein gets one entry after TCRdb re-called the PCR reads with MiXCR. The repertoire holds some 110,000 distinct CDR3 sequences, about a tenth seen once, with approximately 36% in the top ten. In this sample, this clonotype turned up a few times. Its antigen is currently unknown. V lost 4 bases, J lost 4 bases, and 10 bases lay in between. In germline, CDR1 is SNHLY, CDR2 FYNNEI. The CDR3 consists of 13 residues. Study-wide results and caveats: After one year, T-cell counts and TCRbeta diversity mostly came from new T cells. Elevated TCRbeta diversity at day 60 was traced, in some patients, to surviving recipient T cells and thymic progenitors. Reportedly, alpha-beta T cells present about two months post-transplant originated from several hundred expanded clones of graft origin.

Material: PBMCs, obtained before TCRalphabeta/CD19-depleted stem cell transplant. The chain recombines TRBV2 with TRBJ1-1, with D unclear. This receptor was obtained from a boy under 10 years old with acute lymphoblastic leukemia, due to receive a stem cell transplant. The CDR3 is CASSGTASTEAFF. Here the CDR3 DNA reads TGTGCCAGCAGTGGAACAGCCTCCACTGAAGCTTTCTTT.